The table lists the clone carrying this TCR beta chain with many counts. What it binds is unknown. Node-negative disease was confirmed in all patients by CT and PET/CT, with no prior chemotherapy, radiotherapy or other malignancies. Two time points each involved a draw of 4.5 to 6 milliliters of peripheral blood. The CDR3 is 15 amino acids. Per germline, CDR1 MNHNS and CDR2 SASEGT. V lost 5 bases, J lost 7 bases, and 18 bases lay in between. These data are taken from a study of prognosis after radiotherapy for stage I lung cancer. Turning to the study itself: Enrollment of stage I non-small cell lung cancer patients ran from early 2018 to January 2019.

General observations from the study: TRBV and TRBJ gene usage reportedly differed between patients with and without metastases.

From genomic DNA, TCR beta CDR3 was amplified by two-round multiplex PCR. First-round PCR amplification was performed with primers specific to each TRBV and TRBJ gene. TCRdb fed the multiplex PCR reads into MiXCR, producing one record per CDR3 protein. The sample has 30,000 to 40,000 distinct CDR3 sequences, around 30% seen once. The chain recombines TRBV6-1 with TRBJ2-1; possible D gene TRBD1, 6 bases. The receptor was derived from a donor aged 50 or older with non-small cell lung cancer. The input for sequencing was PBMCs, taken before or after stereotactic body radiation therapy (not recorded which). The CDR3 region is CASSIDRILRNEQFF. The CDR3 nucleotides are TGTGCCAGCAGTATAGACAGGATTTTGAGAAATGAGCAGTTCTTC.